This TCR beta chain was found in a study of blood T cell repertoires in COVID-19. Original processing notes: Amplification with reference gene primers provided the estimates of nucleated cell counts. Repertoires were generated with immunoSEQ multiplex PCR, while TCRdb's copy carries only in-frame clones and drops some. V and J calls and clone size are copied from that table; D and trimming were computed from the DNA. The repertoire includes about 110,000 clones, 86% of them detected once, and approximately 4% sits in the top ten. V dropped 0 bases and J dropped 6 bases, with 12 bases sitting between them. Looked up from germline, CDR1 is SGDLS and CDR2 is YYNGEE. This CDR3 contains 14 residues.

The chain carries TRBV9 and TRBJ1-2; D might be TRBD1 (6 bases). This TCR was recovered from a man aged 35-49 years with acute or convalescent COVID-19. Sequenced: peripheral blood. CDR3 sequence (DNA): TGTGCCAGCAGCGTAGATGCAGGGGTTCATGGCTACACCTTC. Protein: CASSVDAGVHGYTF.